The 5 T cell receptor beta chains in this list originate from one sample, sequenced in a study of T cell changes during pregnancy in multiple sclerosis. TCRdb keeps only in-frame clones here, not all; method: immunoSEQ multiplex PCR. The repertoire consists of 18,000 or so clones, with approximately 87% occurring once and the leading ten covering 13%. The material sequenced was CD8+ T cells from peripheral blood mononuclear cells, taken in the third trimester of pregnancy. These receptors were obtained from a female donor in good health, enrolled as a control in a pregnancy study.

The J gene is TRBJ1-5, the V gene TRBV5-1, with D perhaps matching TRBD1 (6 bases). V lost 5 bases, J lost 0 bases, and 12 bases lay in between. Germline-derived CDR1 and CDR2 are SGHRS and YFSETQ. The length of the CDR3 is 15 residues. Here the CDR3 DNA reads TGCGCCAGCAGAACCGGGACAAATAGCAATCAGCCCCAGCATTTT. It yields the protein CASRTGTNSNQPQHF.

The chain is built from TRBV7-2 and TRBJ2-3; D may be TRBD2 (5 bases). Germline CDR1 SGHTA, CDR2 FQGNSA. V was cut by 3 bases and J by 0 bases, with 13 bases left in between. The CDR3 sequence is 16 residues long. The CDR3 loop is CASSFPGGLSTDTQYF. The CDR3 coding sequence is TGTGCCAGCAGCTTCCCGGGCGGGTTAAGCACAGATACGCAGTATTTT.

The chain recombines TRBV15 with TRBJ2-7, with D maybe TRBD2 (6 bases). Germline V lookup: CDR1 LNHNV, CDR2 YYDKDF (reference sequence). This CDR3 spans 15 amino acids. The V gene lost 0 bases and the J gene lost 2 bases, with 11 bases spanning the gap. In DNA form, the CDR3 reads TGTGCCACCAGCAGAGAAGCGGGCCCGCCCTACGAGCAGTACTTC. Translation gives CATSREAGPPYEQYF.

The chain couples TRBV7-2 to TRBJ2-2, with 15 bases aligning to TRBD2. Trimming removed 5 bases from V and 2 bases from J; junction bases left unmatched: 3. Germline V gene sequence: CDR1 SGHTA, CDR2 FQGNSA. The length of the CDR3 is 17 residues. CDR3 loop: CASSRTSGRANTGELFF. In DNA form, the CDR3 reads TGTGCCAGCAGCCGGACTAGCGGGAGGGCCAACACCGGGGAGCTGTTTTTT.

The chain has TRBV28 and TRBJ2-2; 12 nucleotides line up with TRBD2. The length of the CDR3 is 14 residues. V was pared by 10 bases and J by 5 bases, with 5 bases of the junction left unmatched. Germline V CDR1 and CDR2: MDHEN, SYDVKM. CDR3 protein: CATRTSGKTGELFF. The CDR3 DNA reads TGTGCCACCCGGACTAGCGGGAAGACCGGGGAGCTGTTTTTT.